The source of this T cell receptor (beta chain) is a study of blood T cell repertoires in COVID-19. Whole-study context: Samples taken during acute and convalescent COVID-19 were collected in the United States, Italy and Spain.

Profiled with immunoSEQ multiplex PCR; TCRdb holds only in-frame clones, not every one. In the table there are some 670,000 clones, 85% to 90% of which are singletons. Losses at the gene ends were 2 bases for V and 3 bases for J; bases not matched to a gene: 16. The CDR3 is 18 amino acids. Germline CDR1 reads SGHNT; CDR2 reads YYREEE (reference sequence). The chain recombines TRBV5-4 with TRBJ1-2; 7 bases match TRBD1. The receptor comes from a woman under 30 with acute or convalescent COVID-19. The sequenced sample consisted of peripheral blood. CDR3 nucleotide sequence: TGTGCCAGCAGCTTCGGCTGGAAAAGACAGGGTGTCGACTATGGCTACACCTTC. It specifies CASSFGWKRQGVDYGYTF.